These 13 T cell receptor beta chains were all obtained from the same sample, sequenced in a study of blood T cell repertoires in COVID-19. TCRdb's table, derived via immunoSEQ multiplex PCR, lists solely in-frame clones and lacks some. Of about 480,000 clones listed, 70% to 90% are singletons. Sequencing used PBMCs or T cells enriched from blood (not recorded which). The origin of the receptors is a middle-aged woman who had recovered from COVID-19.

This clone was observed a single time. This CDR3 is also generated by other DNA sequences in the sample. This sequence joins TRBV10-3 and TRBJ1-2; D is ambiguous. The CDR3 extends over 14 amino acids. Germline assignment: CDR1 ENHRY and CDR2 SYGVKD. V was cut by 2 bases and J by 0 bases, with 7 bases left in between. The CDR3 bases are TGTGCCATCAGTGAGAGCACAGCTAACTATGGCTACACCTTC. Translation gives CAISESTANYGYTF.

The chain is built from TRBV27 and TRBJ1-2, with D unclear. This CDR3 contains 13 residues. Trimming took 3 bases from V and 5 from J, leaving 10 bases between them. CDR1 is MNHEY, CDR2 SMNVEV, per germline (reference sequence). The CDR3 here is CASSFPGRYGYTF. In DNA form, the CDR3 reads TGTGCCAGCAGTTTCCCAGGCCGGTATGGCTACACCTTC.

This chain uses TRBV5-6 with TRBJ1-1; D unresolved. The length of the CDR3 is 15 residues. Germline V gives CDR1 SGHDT, CDR2 YYEEEE. Trimming left V 3 bases short and J 4 bases short, with 16 bases between. The CDR3, as DNA: TGTGCCAGCAGCTCTACAGCGGACTTTCTCACTGAAGCTTTCTTT. Translating gives CASSSTADFLTEAFF.

This chain connects TRBV4-1 to TRBJ1-1; 10 nucleotides line up with TRBD1. The length of the CDR3 is 16 residues. The J segment lost 3 bases and the V segment lost 4 bases, leaving 8 bases of the junction unmatched. Germline CDR1 MGHRA, CDR2 YSYEKL. The CDR3 region has the DNA TGCGCCAGCAGCCTCCCGGGACAGGGGTTGGACACTGAAGCTTTCTTT. It encodes CASSLPGQGLDTEAFF.

A single count supports this clone. The chain links TRBV5-8 to TRBJ2-7, with TRBD2 identical over 8 bases. Germline V gene sequence: CDR1 SGHTS, CDR2 YDEGEE. Trimming took 3 bases from V and 6 from J; bases not matched to a gene: 11. The CDR3 consists of 15 residues. The CDR3, as DNA: TGTGCCAGCAGCTGGGGGACTAGGATCGGAGGCGAGCAGTACTTC. Its translation is CASSWGTRIGGEQYF.

The rearrangement uses TRBV6-5 and TRBJ1-4; D is unresolved. V was shortened by 8 bases and J by 5 bases, with 15 bases between the two germline ends. Germline V lookup: CDR1 MNHEY, CDR2 SVGAGI. The length of the CDR3 is 14 residues. This CDR3 is CASSPAGRNEKLFF. CDR3 DNA: TGTGCCAGCTCCCCCGCGGGCCGAAATGAAAAACTGTTTTTT.

This rearrangement joins TRBV10-2 to TRBJ2-7; TRBD2 aligns across 11 bases. This CDR3 region has 15 residues. Losses at the gene ends were 6 bases for V and 0 bases for J; bases not matched to a gene: 4. Germline CDR1 reads WSHSY; CDR2 reads SAAADI. The CDR3 reads CASSLTSGSSYEQYF. The CDR3 region has the DNA TGCGCCAGCAGCCTTACTAGCGGGAGCTCCTACGAGCAGTACTTC.

The V gene is TRBV11-2, the J gene TRBJ1-2, with 7 bases identical to TRBD1. CDR1 is SGHAT, CDR2 FQNNGV, per germline. V lost 5 bases, J lost 2 bases, and 2 bases stayed unmatched. The CDR3 has 13 residues. The CDR3 coding sequence is TGTGCCAGCAGCCAGGGACAGAACTATGGCTACACCTTC. Translation: CASSQGQNYGYTF. Variable domain in full (rest from reference TRBV11-2 and TRBJ1-2): EAGVAQSPRYKIIEKRQSVAFWCNPISGHATLYWYQQILGQGPKLLIQFQNNGVVDDSQLPKDRFSAERLKGVDSTLKIQPAKLEDSAVYLCASSQGQNYGYTFGSGTRLTVV.

CDR3 DNA: TGCGCCAGCAGCTTACGACAGGGACAGCCCCAGCATTTT. Its protein product is CASSLRQGQPQHF. The V gene is TRBV4-1, the J gene TRBJ1-5; 7 bases are shared with TRBD1. This CDR3 has 13 amino acids. J gave up 7 bases and V 5 bases, and 5 bases lay outside the gene matches. CDR1 MGHRA and CDR2 YSYEKL come from the germline V gene.

The V gene is TRBV25-1, the J gene TRBJ1-1; possible D gene TRBD1, 5 bases. V was trimmed by 1 base and J by 0 bases, leaving 12 bases between them. There are 16 residues in the CDR3. The germline gives CDR1 MGHDK, CDR2 SYGVNS. This CDR3 is CASSELKGPMNTEAFF. DNA of the CDR3: TGTGCCAGCAGTGAATTGAAGGGGCCCATGAACACTGAAGCTTTCTTT.

There are a few counts of this clone. Different DNA sequences within this sample yield the same CDR3. This chain links TRBV6-5 with TRBJ1-5, with D tentatively TRBD1 (5 bases). The CDR3 is 14 residues long. V was clipped by 2 bases and J by 0 bases, with 5 bases between them. The germline gives CDR1 MNHEY, CDR2 SVGAGI. CDR3 DNA sequence: TGTGCCAGCAGTTACAGGGGTAGCAATCAGCCCCAGCATTTT. Amino acid sequence: CASSYRGSNQPQHF.

The chain employs TRBV12-3 or TRBV12-4 and TRBJ2-7; TRBD2 aligns across 12 bases. After removal of 10 bases from V and 0 bases from J, the junction contained 1 base not matched to a gene. CDR3 length: 13 amino acids. The CDR3 spells CAKTSGSSYEQYF. The CDR3 DNA reads TGTGCCAAGACTAGCGGGAGCTCCTACGAGCAGTACTTC.

The rearrangement links TRBV11-2 to TRBJ2-5; 7 bases fit TRBD2. This CDR3 contains 20 residues. In germline, CDR1 is SGHAT, CDR2 FQNNGV. Trimming cost V 0 bases and J 4 bases; bases outside gene matches: 20. The chain's CDR3 is CASSLDESFFLAGEGETQYF. The CDR3 region has the DNA TGTGCCAGCAGCTTAGATGAATCCTTTTTCCTTGCGGGAGAGGGAGAGACCCAGTACTTC.